This T cell receptor (beta chain) was documented in a study of beta chain features in type 1 diabetes. Germline values: CDR1 SGHTA, CDR2 FQGNSA. This CDR3 region has 14 residues. The V gene end was trimmed by 10 bases and the J gene end by 0 bases; junction bases not matched to a gene: 6. Overall study findings and caveats: Moderately but significantly shorter TCRB CDR3s were found in Type 1 diabetes patients in all four CD4+ subsets. PCR might favor shorter templates, equally in patients and controls.

The sequenced template was cDNA made from the entire isolated RNA. The data were produced by immunoSEQ multiplex PCR, yet TCRdb's version contains in-frame clones alone and is incomplete. The data show about 340,000 clones, roughly 13% seen once. Comments on this clone: Its antigen is still unknown.

Material for sequencing was naive CD4+ T cells from blood. The J gene is TRBJ2-1, the V gene TRBV7-2; TRBD2 matches at 7 bases. The sequence derives from a woman between 18 and 29 years old with type 1 diabetes. CDR3 sequence: CATIAGSSYNEQFF. The CDR3 DNA sequence: TGTGCCACCATAGCGGGTAGCTCCTACAATGAGCAGTTCTTC. Filled out from reference TRBV7-2 and TRBJ2-1, the complete variable domain reads GAGVSQSPSNKVTEKGKDVELRCDPISGHTALYWYRQSLGQGLEFLIYFQGNSAPDKSGLPSDRFSAERTGGSVSTLTIQRTQQEDSAVYLCATIAGSSYNEQFFGPGTRLTVL.